The present T cell receptor beta chain was sequenced within a study of blood T cell repertoires in COVID-19. The wider study: Some COVID-19 samples were acute and others convalescent; all came from the United States, Italy and Spain. The analysed material was cDNA or gDNA that came from T cells, B-cell-depleted T cells, or PBMCs.

Per the authors' pipeline: By means of reference gene primer amplification, nucleated cell counts were estimated. This table comes from immunoSEQ multiplex PCR, and its TCRdb copy is limited to in-frame clones, with some not included. That table furnishes V, J and clone size, whereas the DNA furnished D and trimming. The table has approximately 180,000 clones, around 85% seen once. The sequencing input was peripheral blood. This TCR came from a man between 60 and 75 years old with acute or convalescent COVID-19.

The CDR3 nucleotides are TGTGCCAGCACCAAAAGGGGACAGGTCTACAATGAGCAGTTCTTC. Translation gives CASTKRGQVYNEQFF. The V and J genes are TRBV7-2 and TRBJ2-1; 8 bases agree with TRBD1. Per germline, CDR1 SGHTA and CDR2 FQGNSA. The trim removed 7 bases at V and 3 bases at J, leaving 8 bases unmatched. CDR3 size: 15 residues.